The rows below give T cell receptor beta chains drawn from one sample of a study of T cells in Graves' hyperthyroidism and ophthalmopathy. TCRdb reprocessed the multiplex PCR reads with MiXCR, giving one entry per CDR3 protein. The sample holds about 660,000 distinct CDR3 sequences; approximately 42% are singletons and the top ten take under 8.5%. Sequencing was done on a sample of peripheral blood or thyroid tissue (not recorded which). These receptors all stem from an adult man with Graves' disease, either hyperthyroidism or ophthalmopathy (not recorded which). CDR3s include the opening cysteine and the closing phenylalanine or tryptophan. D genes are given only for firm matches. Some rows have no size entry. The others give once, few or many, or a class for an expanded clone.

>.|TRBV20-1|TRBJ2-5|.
CSASPPRAGPNQPQYF
TGCAGTGCTAGCCCTCCCAGGGCGGGACCTAATCAGCCCCAGTACTTC
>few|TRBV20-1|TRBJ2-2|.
CSAKTAAGNTGELFF
TGCAGTGCCAAGACGGCCGCGGGAAACACCGGGGAGCTGTTTTTT
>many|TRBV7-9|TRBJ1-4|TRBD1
CASSLGGTGVEKLFF
TGTGCCAGCAGCTTAGGCGGGACAGGGGTTGAAAAACTGTTTTTT
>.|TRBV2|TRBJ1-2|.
CASSEGRDGYTF
TGTGCCAGCAGTGAAGGGAGGGACGGCTACACCTTC
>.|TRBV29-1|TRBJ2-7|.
CSVETVDEQYF
TGCAGCGTAGAGACAGTCGACGAGCAGTACTTC
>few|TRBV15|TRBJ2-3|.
CATGLPRDTQYF
TGTGCCACCGGGCTACCGCGGGATACGCAGTATTTT
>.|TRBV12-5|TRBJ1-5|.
CASGLVTGNQPQHF
TGTGCTAGTGGTTTGGTAACCGGCAATCAGCCCCAGCATTTT
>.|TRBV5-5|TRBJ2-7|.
CASSLTYERYF
TGTGCCAGCAGCTTGACGTACGAGCGGTACTTC
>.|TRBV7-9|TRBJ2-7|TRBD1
CASSPRTGYRLHF
TGTGCCAGCAGCCCCAGGACAGGGTATCGTCTACACTTC
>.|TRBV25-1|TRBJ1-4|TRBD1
CASSRYDRADGEKLFF
TGTGCCAGCAGTCGATACGACAGGGCGGACGGTGAAAAACTGTTTTTT
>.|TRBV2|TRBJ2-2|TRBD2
CASSEGLAGGPWTGELFF
TGTGCCAGCAGTGAGGGACTAGCGGGAGGGCCATGGACCGGGGAGCTGTTTTTT
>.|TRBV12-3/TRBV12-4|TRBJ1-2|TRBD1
CASSPPPPSDRHYGYTF
TGTGCCAGCAGTCCTCCCCCTCCGTCGGACAGGCACTATGGCTACACCTTC
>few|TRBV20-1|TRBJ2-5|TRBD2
CSAISRGGLETQYF
TGCAGTGCTATTAGCCGGGGGGGCCTCGAGACCCAGTACTTC
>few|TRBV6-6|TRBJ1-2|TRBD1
CASSYTGGISYGYTF
TGTGCCAGCAGTTATACAGGGGGCATCAGCTATGGCTACACCTTC
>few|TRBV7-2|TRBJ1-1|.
CASSLSEGLGAFF
TGTGCCAGCAGCTTATCGGAGGGCCTGGGAGCTTTCTTT
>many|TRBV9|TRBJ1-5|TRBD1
CASSATGGLDQPQHF
TGTGCCAGCAGCGCGACAGGGGGTTTAGACCAGCCCCAGCATTTT
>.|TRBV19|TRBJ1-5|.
CASSLGTAFYSNQPQHF
TGTGCCAGTAGTCTCGGGACGGCATTCTATAGCAATCAGCCCCAGCATTTT
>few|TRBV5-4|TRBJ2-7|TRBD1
CASSLGGGRGYEQYF
TGTGCCAGCAGCTTGGGAGGGGGCCGTGGCTACGAGCAGTACTTC
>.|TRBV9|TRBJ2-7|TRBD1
CASSQDRWYEQYF
TGTGCCAGCAGCCAGGACAGGTGGTACGAGCAGTACTTC
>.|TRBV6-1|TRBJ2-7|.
CASSYISLESPYEQYF
TGTGCCAGCAGTTATATCTCTCTGGAATCCCCCTACGAGCAGTACTTC
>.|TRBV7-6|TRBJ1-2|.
CASSLEAGALNYGYTF
TGTGCCAGCAGCTTAGAGGCAGGGGCCCTTAACTATGGCTACACCTTC
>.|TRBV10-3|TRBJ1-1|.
CAISLRTEAFF
TGTGCCATCAGCCTGCGAACTGAAGCTTTCTTT
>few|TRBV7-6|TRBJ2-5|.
CASSFSMKETQYF
TGTGCCAGCAGCTTTTCTATGAAGGAGACCCAGTACTTC